These 2 T cell receptor beta chains were sequenced from one sample in a study of blood T cell repertoires in COVID-19. TCRdb keeps only in-frame clones here, not all; method: immunoSEQ multiplex PCR. The table has a few hundred thousand clones, more than 75% seen once. Sequences were obtained from peripheral blood. The receptors were sampled from an elderly man with acute or convalescent COVID-19.

This chain uses TRBV15 with TRBJ2-7; the D gene is possibly TRBD2 (5 bases). This CDR3 comprises 16 residues. Germline CDR1 reads LNHNV; CDR2 reads YYDKDF (reference sequence). V lost 0 bases, J lost 4 bases, and 16 bases lay in between. The CDR3 spells CATSRDPPGTMYEQYF. CDR3 coding DNA: TGTGCCACCAGCAGAGATCCCCCGGGAACAATGTACGAGCAGTACTTC.

This clone turned up a few times. This sequence joins TRBV4-2 and TRBJ1-1; D gene unclear. With 5 bases removed from V and 1 base from J, the gap between germline ends came to 8 bases. The CDR3 is 13 amino acids. CDR1 and CDR2 (germline): LGHNA, YNFKEQ. The DNA for the CDR3 is TGTGCCAGCAGCGAACAGAGGAACACTGAAGCTTTCTTT. Residues: CASSEQRNTEAFF.